This TCR beta chain originates from a study of CD8 T cells in Susac syndrome. Study findings and constraints: An acknowledgment was made by the study that its TCR sequencing and HLA analysis involved relatively few individuals.

The CDR3 runs to 14 residues. Trimming stripped 5 bases from V and 1 base from J, with 8 bases between. It was with random hexamers that roughly 0.5 to 1 ug RNA was reverse transcribed. An immunoSEQ multiplex PCR generated amplified TCR beta CDR3 products spanning 54 Vbeta and 13 Jbeta. One entry per CDR3 protein results from TCRdb running MiXCR on the immunoSEQ multiplex PCR reads. The sample lists some 190,000 distinct CDR3 sequences, around 96% occurring once. Of note for this clonotype: Its target is unknown.

In contrast to the negatively isolated CD8+ and CD4+ T cells, TEMRA cells were FACS-enriched. The TCR was taken from a human donor in good health. This chain connects TRBV6-7 to TRBJ2-2; D is uncertain. TRBV6-7 is marked as an open reading frame, function uncertain. The source material was CD4+ T cells from PBMCs. DNA of the CDR3: TGTGCCAGCAGTCCCCTCGTGAACACCGGGGAGCTGTTTTTT. Translated, it gives CASSPLVNTGELFF.